This record looks at one T cell receptor beta chain sequence and its context. The antigen remains unidentified. The data are from a study of T-cell reconstitution after alpha-beta-depleted transplantation in children. Study-level results: At the one-year point after transplant, T-cell counts and TCRbeta diversity were found to come mostly from T cells that had been newly produced. High day-60 TCRbeta diversity in some patients came from surviving recipient T cells and thymic progenitors. Alpha-beta T cells about two months after transplant reportedly derived from several hundred expanded graft clones.

The V end lost 6 bases, the J end lost 5 bases, and 17 bases lay between the germline ends. The CDR3 runs to 14 residues. Unique molecular identifiers tagged the TCRbeta library. TCRdb itself ran the PCR reads through MiXCR, one entry per CDR3 protein. Of about a million distinct CDR3 sequences listed, 25% to 35% are singletons. V gene TRBV12-3 or TRBV12-4 combines with J gene TRBJ2-7; D possibly uses TRBD1 or TRBD2 (5 bases each). Here the sequenced sample was PBMCs, mostly from graft donor cells, taken 360 days after TCRalphabeta/CD19-depleted stem cell transplant. The receptor's source is a boy less than two years old who had a stem cell transplant for SCID, so the T cells may come from the graft donor. CDR3 protein: CASSPGPPTDEQYF. The CDR3 DNA sequence: TGTGCCAGCAGCCCGGGACCCCCCACAGACGAGCAGTACTTC.